These T cell receptor beta chains were read from a single sample in a study of CD8 T cells in acute hepatitis C reinfection. TCRdb's table, derived via immunoSEQ multiplex PCR, lists solely in-frame clones and lacks some. The table has some 38,000 clones, about 86% seen once. The sample comprised naive CD8+ T cells from PBMCs. These receptors were taken from a man younger than 45 with chronic hepatitis C. Each CDR3 is given with its conserved first and last residue.

v_call | cdr3_aa
TRBV12-5 | CASGFGINQPQHF
TRBV4-1 | CASSQELLGLAGGRGGELFF
TRBV19 | CASSIGRDSSYEQYF
TRBV27 | CASSLRAKNEQYF
TRBV10-3 | CAIGTSSYEQYF
TRBV30 | CAWNPLSDREGETQYF
TRBV15 | CATSRDLADLRREQFF
TRBV11-2 | CASSSWDSPSGANVLTF
TRBV4-3 | CASSPGYRAYEQYF
TRBV7-6 | CASSLGGLAGNTGELFF
TRBV23-1 | CASSPRELHTQYF
TRBV7-9 | CASSSPLDSNEQFF
TRBV11-2 | CASSPSAREVEAFF
TRBV29-1 | CSVEGVFGYGYTF